This is a list of T cell receptor beta chains from one sample in a study of blood T cells in healthy people across ages. In TCRdb, the 5' RACE reads were re-called with MiXCR into one record per CDR3 protein. This sample yields about 620,000 distinct CDR3 sequences, of which more than 20% are seen a single time; around 3.4% belongs to the top ten. Sequences were obtained from blood. The source of these receptors is a man in his 70s in good health. CDR3s include the opening cysteine and the closing phenylalanine or tryptophan. The D gene is left open where the match is weak.

CAISLAASSYNEQFF,TRBV10-3,TRBJ2-1,.
CASSQLRGAGANVLTF,TRBV3-1,TRBJ2-6,.
CASSLAGSLEYEQHF,TRBV5-1,TRBJ2-5,.
CASSREGDEQYF,TRBV19,.,.
CASSQTWDLPRDEQFF,TRBV14,TRBJ2-1,.
CASSLAGLPYEQYF,TRBV27,TRBJ2-7,.
CASSDDGGQGIYEQFF,TRBV9,TRBJ2-1,TRBD1
CAISESAGYEQYF,TRBV10-3,.,.
CASSLRGASGGYNNEQFF,TRBV4-2,TRBJ2-1,TRBD1
CASSLDRIIAETQYF,TRBV7-9,TRBJ2-5,.
CASSLRRSYNEQFF,TRBV13,TRBJ2-1,.